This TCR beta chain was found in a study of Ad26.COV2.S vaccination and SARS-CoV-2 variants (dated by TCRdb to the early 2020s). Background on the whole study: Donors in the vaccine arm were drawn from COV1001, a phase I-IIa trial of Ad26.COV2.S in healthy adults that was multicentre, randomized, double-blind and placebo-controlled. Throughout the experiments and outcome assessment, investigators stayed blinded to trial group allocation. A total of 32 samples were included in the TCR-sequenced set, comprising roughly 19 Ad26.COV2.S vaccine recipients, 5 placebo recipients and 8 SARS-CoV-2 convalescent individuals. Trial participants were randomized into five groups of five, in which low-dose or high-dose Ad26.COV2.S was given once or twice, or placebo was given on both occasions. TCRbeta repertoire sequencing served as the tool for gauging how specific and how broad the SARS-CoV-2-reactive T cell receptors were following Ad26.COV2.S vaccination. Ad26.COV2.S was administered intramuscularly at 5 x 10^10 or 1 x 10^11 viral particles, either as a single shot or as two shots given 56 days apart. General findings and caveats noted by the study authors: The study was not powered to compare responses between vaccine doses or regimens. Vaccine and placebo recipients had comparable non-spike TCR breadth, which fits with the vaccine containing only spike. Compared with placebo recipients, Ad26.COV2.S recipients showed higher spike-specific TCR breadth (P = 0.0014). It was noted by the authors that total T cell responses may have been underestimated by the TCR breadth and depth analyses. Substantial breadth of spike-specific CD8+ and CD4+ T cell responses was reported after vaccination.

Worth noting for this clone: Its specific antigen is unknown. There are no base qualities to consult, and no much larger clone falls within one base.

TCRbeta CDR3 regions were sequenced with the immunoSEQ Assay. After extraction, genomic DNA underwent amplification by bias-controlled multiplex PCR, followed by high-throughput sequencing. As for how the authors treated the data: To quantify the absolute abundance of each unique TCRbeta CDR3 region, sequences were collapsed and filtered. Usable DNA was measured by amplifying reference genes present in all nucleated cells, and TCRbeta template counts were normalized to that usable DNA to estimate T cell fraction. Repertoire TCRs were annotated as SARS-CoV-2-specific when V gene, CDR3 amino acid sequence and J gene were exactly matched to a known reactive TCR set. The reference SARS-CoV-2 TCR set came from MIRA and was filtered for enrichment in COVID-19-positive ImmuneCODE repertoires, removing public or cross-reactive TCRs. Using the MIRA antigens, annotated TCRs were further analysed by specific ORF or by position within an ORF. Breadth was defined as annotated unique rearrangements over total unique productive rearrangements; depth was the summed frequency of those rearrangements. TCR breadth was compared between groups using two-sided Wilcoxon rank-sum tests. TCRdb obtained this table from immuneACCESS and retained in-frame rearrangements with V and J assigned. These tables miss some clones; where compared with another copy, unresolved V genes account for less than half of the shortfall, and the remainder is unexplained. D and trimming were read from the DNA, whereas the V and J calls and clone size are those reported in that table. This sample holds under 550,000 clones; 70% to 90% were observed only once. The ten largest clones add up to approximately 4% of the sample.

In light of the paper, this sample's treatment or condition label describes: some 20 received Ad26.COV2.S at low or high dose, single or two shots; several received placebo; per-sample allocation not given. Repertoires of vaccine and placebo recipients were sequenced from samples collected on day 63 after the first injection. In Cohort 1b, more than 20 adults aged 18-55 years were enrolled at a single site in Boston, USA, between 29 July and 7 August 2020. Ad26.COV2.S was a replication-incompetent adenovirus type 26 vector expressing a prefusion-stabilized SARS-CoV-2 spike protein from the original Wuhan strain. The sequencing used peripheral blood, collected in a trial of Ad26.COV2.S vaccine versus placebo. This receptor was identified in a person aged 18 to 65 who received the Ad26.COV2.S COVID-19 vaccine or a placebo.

The CDR3 reads as follows: CASSQDRARGSTGNTEAFF. Read as DNA, the sequence is TGCGCCAGCAGCCAAGATAGAGCCAGGGGGTCGACCGGGAACACTGAAGCTTTCTTT. The V gene is TRBV4-3 and the J gene is TRBJ1-1; 7 of the junction bases match TRBD1. The CDR3 contains 19 residues, cysteine and phenylalanine counted. Kept here is only the CDR3 DNA, which spans 57 bases and is read in frame from base 1. The junction shows trimming of 0 bases on V and 1 base on J, and the gene matches do not reach 14 bases of it. In the germline V gene, CDR1 corresponds to LGHNA and CDR2 to YSLEER.